Below, 27 T cell receptor beta chains from the same sample are listed, as sequenced in a study of molecular identifiers for immune sequencing clone quantification. TCRdb used MiXCR to reprocess the PCR reads, holding one entry per CDR3 protein. The repertoire consists of over 300,000 distinct CDR3 sequences, with roughly 24% occurring once and the leading ten covering 0.65% to 0.75%. Sequencing was carried out using naive CD8+ T cells from blood, with Jurkat cell RNA spiked in. Stated subset: FACS-sorted CD8+CD4-CCR7+CD45RA+ naive T cells. The source is a human donor in good health. Some libraries in this study had Jurkat cell RNA spiked in.

In this sample, this clonotype turned up many times. The chain employs TRBV29-1 and TRBJ2-7; 11 bases align to TRBD1. With V trimmed by 6 bases and J by 4 bases, 8 bases remained unmatched. The CDR3 sequence is 14 residues long. CDR1 and CDR2 (germline): SQVTM, ANQGSEA. The CDR3 sequence: CSVVFRDRGYEQYF. The DNA for the CDR3 is TGCAGCGTGGTTTTTCGGGACAGGGGGTACGAGCAGTACTTC.

As for this clonotype: A much larger clone lies one base from this, so it may be a read error. This chain uses TRBV20-1 with TRBJ2-7; 13 nucleotides agree with TRBD2. The V and J ends lost 6 bases and 5 bases, in that order; junction bases with no gene match: 13. Germline V gene lookup returns CDR1 DFQATT and CDR2 SNEGSKA (reference sequence). The CDR3 consists of 16 residues. The CDR3 DNA is TGCAGTGCCCTGACCGGGACTAGCGGGATGAGCAACGAGCAGTACTTC. This sequence encodes CSALTGTSGMSNEQYF.

With respect to this clonotype: The junction and the germline gene differ at one end; a read error may be behind it. The chain has TRBV27 and TRBJ2-7; D remains unclear. Germline V gene data show CDR1 as MNHEY and CDR2 as SMNVEV (reference sequence). The CDR3 is 13 residues long. CDR3 in amino acids: CACSLISSYEQYF. CDR3 sequence (DNA): TGTGCCTGCAGTCTGATCAGCTCCTACGAGCAGTACTTC.

This clonotype has just a few counts. The J gene is TRBJ2-6, the V gene TRBV28; no definite D call. V lost 3 bases and J 2 bases, leaving 8 bases between the germline ends. Germline-derived CDR1 and CDR2 are MDHEN and SYDVKM. The CDR3 has 15 residues. The chain's CDR3 is CASSLTRTGANVLTF. Here the CDR3 DNA reads TGTGCCAGCAGTTTGACCCGAACTGGGGCCAACGTCCTGACTTTC.

The rearrangement uses TRBV10-3 and TRBJ2-7; D may match TRBD1 or TRBD2 (5 bases each). The germline gives CDR1 ENHRY, CDR2 SYGVKD. V was pared by 10 bases and J by 6 bases, with 16 bases between. CDR3 length equals 12 residues. CDR3 sequence (DNA): TGTGCCACGACCAGTGGGACGGTCGAGCAGTACTTC. Amino acid sequence: CATTSGTVEQYF.

This clonotype came up many times. This chain connects TRBV29-1 to TRBJ2-7; 7 bases align to TRBD1. The V gene's germline CDR1 is SQVTM and CDR2 ANQGSEA. With 4 bases clipped from V and 5 bases from J, the junction kept 5 bases outside the gene matches. The CDR3 length is 12 residues. The CDR3 DNA reads as TGCAGCGTTGGGCAGGGGGAGAACGAGCAGTACTTC. Amino acid sequence: CSVGQGENEQYF.

This clonotype was found many times. The chain is built from TRBV13 and TRBJ2-4, with 9 bases lining up with TRBD1. CDR3 length: 17 residues. Looked up from germline, CDR1 is PRHDT and CDR2 is FYEKMQ (reference sequence). V was clipped by 7 bases and J by 1 base; unmatched bases: 11. The CDR3, as DNA: TGTGCCAGCAAAGGGGGGGGGACAGGGTCGGCCAAAAACATTCAGTACTTC. It is translated as CASKGGGTGSAKNIQYF.

This clonotype was recorded at least ten times. The chain has TRBV20-1 and TRBJ1-2; unclear D gene. This CDR3 has 13 amino acids. The ends were cut back, 5 bases at V and 0 bases at J, with 10 bases in the middle. Germline V gene data show CDR1 as DFQATT and CDR2 as SNEGSKA (reference sequence). Written as DNA, the CDR3 is TGCAGTGCTGGTGAAGATACTAACTATGGCTACACCTTC. This gives the protein CSAGEDTNYGYTF.

This clonotype was counted ten times or more. The chain has TRBV20-1 and TRBJ1-3; 7 bases agree with TRBD1. Germline trimming cut 6 bases from V and 9 bases from J; bases unmatched to any gene: 8. The CDR3 length is 12 residues. Germline-derived CDR1 and CDR2 are DFQATT and SNEGSKA (reference sequence). The CDR3 loop reads CSAPAGGSTIYF. CDR3 DNA: TGCAGTGCACCCGCAGGGGGTTCCACCATATATTTT.

This clonotype was picked up many times. The chain couples TRBV6-5 to TRBJ2-7; a weak D match, TRBD2 (6 bases). Germline V lookup: CDR1 MNHEY, CDR2 SVGAGI. This CDR3 has 13 residues. The ends were cut back, 5 bases at V and 4 bases at J, with 12 bases in the middle. CDR3 loop: CASSTSGRYEQYF. The CDR3 coding sequence is TGTGCCAGCAGTACTTCAGGGAGGTACGAGCAGTACTTC.

Regarding this clonotype: This sequence may be a read error, since a much larger clone differs from it by one base. The CDR3 DNA reads TGTGCCAGCATTAAAGACAGCTATAGCAATCAGCCCCAGCAATTT. Translated, it gives CASIKDSYSNQPQQF. V and J are TRBV28 and TRBJ1-5, with D perhaps matching TRBD1 (5 bases). The germline V gene encodes CDR1 MDHEN and CDR2 SYDVKM. This CDR3 has 15 residues.

This clonotype was counted a single time. This chain connects TRBV19 to TRBJ2-7; D ambiguous. The germline gives CDR1 LNHDA, CDR2 SQIVND (reference sequence). This CDR3 spans 14 amino acids. Between the trimmed V and J ends, which lost 0 bases and 3 bases, there was a span of 9 bases. DNA of the CDR3: TGTGCCAGTAGTATAGAGGGCGCCGGCTACGAGCAGTACTTC. Translating it yields CASSIEGAGYEQYF.

This clonotype was seen many times. This chain joins TRBV12-3 or TRBV12-4 and TRBJ2-7, with 7 nucleotides matching TRBD2. V shed 2 bases and J 5 bases; nucleotides not matched to a gene: 9. The CDR3 contains 15 residues. This CDR3 is CASSLSGVGVDEQYF. The DNA of the CDR3 is TGTGCCAGCAGTTTAAGCGGGGTGGGCGTCGACGAGCAGTACTTC.

This clonotype was picked up a small number of times. Written as DNA, the CDR3 is TGTGCCAGCAGCTTAGTTACGGATGCCTACGAGCAGTACTTC. Its protein is CASSLVTDAYEQYF. The gene calls are TRBV11-1 and TRBJ2-7; no definite D call. The germline gives CDR1 SGHAT, CDR2 FQDESV (reference sequence). The CDR3 runs 14 residues. Trimming stripped 1 base from V and 2 bases from J, with 9 bases between.

To note about this clonotype: A much bigger clone sits one base away, suggesting this may be a read error. V and J are TRBV7-9 and TRBJ2-5, with D perhaps matching TRBD2 (5 bases). From germline, CDR1 is SEHNR and CDR2 FQNEAQ (reference sequence). Deletions cut 5 bases from V and 4 bases from J, with 11 bases between. The CDR3 is 13 amino acids. For the CDR3, the DNA is TGTGCCAGCAGCCCCGCCCGGGGAGAGACCCAGTACTTC. It encodes CASSPARGETQYF.

This clonotype was seen repeatedly, ten times or more. V usage is TRBV24-1 and J usage is TRBJ1-4; D is unresolved. The length of the CDR3 is 13 residues. V gave up 12 bases and J gave up 0 bases, with 10 bases separating them. Germline V CDR1 and CDR2: KGHDR, SFDVKD. For the CDR3, the DNA is TGTGCCGCGTGGGAGACAACTAATGAAAAACTGTTTTTT. Amino acid sequence: CAAWETTNEKLFF.

The chain carries TRBV30 and TRBJ2-1, with 7 nucleotides matching TRBD1. CDR3 length: 12 amino acids. The V gene end was trimmed by 1 base and the J gene end by 6 bases; junction bases not matched to a gene: 0. Germline loops: CDR1 GTSNPN, CDR2 SVGIG (reference sequence). CDR3 sequence (DNA): TGTGCCTGGAGTGACAGGGGCAATGAGCAGTTCTTC. It encodes CAWSDRGNEQFF.

The rearrangement uses TRBV11-2 and TRBJ2-1; 7 bases are shared with TRBD2. This CDR3 spans 12 amino acids. CDR1 SGHAT and CDR2 FQNNGV come from the germline V gene. V trimming: 5 bases; J trimming: 13 bases; junction bases outside the gene matches: 8. As DNA, the CDR3 is TGTGCCAGCAGCCCGAGCGGGGATCTCCAGTTCTTC. This sequence encodes CASSPSGDLQFF.

On this clonotype itself: A much larger clonotype is one base distant, so this may be a read error. The rearrangement links TRBV7-6 to TRBJ2-5, with 12 positions matching TRBD2. V lost 4 bases and J lost 2; bases outside the gene matches: 11. Germline V lookup: CDR1 SGHVS, CDR2 FNYEAQ. The CDR3 length is 18 residues. The CDR3 loop reads CASSSLAGGLVGQETQYF. The CDR3 DNA sequence: TGTGCCAGCAGCTCTCTAGCGGGGGGGCTCGTAGGGCAAGAGACCCAGTACTTC. Looking up the rest from reference TRBV7-6 and TRBJ2-5 gives the full variable domain: GAGVSQSPRYKVTKRGQDVALRCDPISGHVSLYWYRQALGQGPEFLTYFNYEAQQDKSGLPNDRFSAERPEGSISTLTIQRTEQRDSAMYRCASSSLAGGLVGQETQYFGPGTRLLVL.

This clonotype has ten or more counts. The chain recombines TRBV12-3 or TRBV12-4 with TRBJ2-3, with a weak D call TRBD2 (6 bases). The CDR3 length is 12 residues. The V and J ends lost 5 bases and 6 bases respectively, with 9 bases between them. The CDR3 DNA reads as TGTGCCAGCAGTCCCAGCGGGGATACGCAGTATTTT. Translating gives CASSPSGDTQYF.

As to this clonotype: This may come from a read error, since a much larger clone is one base off. The genes are TRBV5-6 and TRBJ2-7, with D unclear. From germline, CDR1 is SGHDT and CDR2 YYEEEE. The CDR3 is 15 amino acids. V shed 1 base and J shed 4 bases, with 15 bases lying between them. The CDR3, as DNA: TGTGCCAGCAGCTTGCGCTCCGGGCGGAGATACGAGCAGTACTTC. Amino acids: CASSLRSGRRYEQYF.

The chain couples TRBV7-3 to TRBJ2-1; tentatively, D is TRBD2 (5 bases). V lost 0 bases, J lost 4 bases, and 10 bases lay in between. Germline V CDR1 and CDR2: SGHTA, FQGTGA. The CDR3 totals 15 residues. The CDR3 is CASSLTGETYNEQFF. CDR3 DNA sequence: TGTGCCAGCAGCTTAACGGGAGAAACTTACAATGAGCAGTTCTTC.

The V gene is TRBV7-7, the J gene TRBJ2-3; 7 nucleotides align to TRBD2. This CDR3 contains 15 residues. CDR1 is SSHAT, CDR2 FNYEAQ, per germline (reference sequence). CDR3 in amino acids: CASSPSSGNGDTQYF. In DNA form, the CDR3 reads TGTGCTAGCTCCCCAAGCAGCGGGAATGGAGATACGCAGTATTTT.

As concerns this clonotype: A read error is likely, as this CDR3 ends without the conserved phenylalanine or tryptophan. Here the CDR3 DNA reads TGTGCCAGCAGCCCGGCGGGGCCCGGTAAGGATACGCAGTATTCT. It translates to CASSPAGPGKDTQYS. The chain joins TRBV13 to TRBJ2-3; TRBD2 might be the D (6 bases). CDR3 length: 15 residues. Trimming took 5 bases from V and 6 from J, leaving 18 bases between them. Germline CDR1 PRHDT, CDR2 FYEKMQ (reference sequence).

CDR3 coding DNA: TGTGCCAGCAGCCCAGGGTTTGGCTACACCTTC. Amino acids: CASSPGFGYTF. V and J are TRBV14 and TRBJ1-2, with TRBD1 as a possible D gene (5 bases). V dropped 4 bases and J dropped 7 bases, with 7 bases sitting between them. The CDR3 is made up of 11 amino acids. The germline CDR1 and CDR2 sequences are SGHDN and FVKESK.

This clonotype has a count of ten or more. V usage is TRBV11-2 and J usage is TRBJ1-1; weak D call: TRBD1 (6 bases). Trimming stripped 3 bases from V and 3 bases from J, with 11 bases between. Germline V gives CDR1 SGHAT, CDR2 FQNNGV. The CDR3 extends over 14 amino acids. In DNA form, the CDR3 reads TGTGCCAGCAGCTTGGACAGTTTGGACACTGAAGCTTTCTTT. Its translation is CASSLDSLDTEAFF. Variable domain in full (rest from reference TRBV11-2 and TRBJ1-1): EAGVAQSPRYKIIEKRQSVAFWCNPISGHATLYWYQQILGQGPKLLIQFQNNGVVDDSQLPKDRFSAERLKGVDSTLKIQPAKLEDSAVYLCASSLDSLDTEAFFGQGTRLTVV.

The V gene is TRBV28, the J gene TRBJ1-5; D is ambiguous. From germline, CDR1 is MDHEN and CDR2 SYDVKM. The length of the CDR3 is 15 residues. Trimming pared 2 bases from V and 0 bases from J, leaving 8 bases between. The CDR3: CASSLGHYSNQPQHF. Written as DNA, the CDR3 is TGTGCCAGCAGTTTAGGGCATTATAGCAATCAGCCCCAGCATTTT.